The 15 T cell receptor beta chains reported below all come from one sample, sequenced in a study of blood T cell repertoires in COVID-19. TCRdb's table, derived via immunoSEQ multiplex PCR, lists solely in-frame clones and lacks some. The table lists about 220,000 clones, around 83% of them singletons. The sequenced sample consisted of peripheral blood. The receptors come from a woman aged 45-65 years with COVID-19, enrolled during active disease.

The V and J genes are TRBV19 and TRBJ1-1; D ambiguous. The V gene lost 6 bases and the J gene lost 0 bases, with 8 bases spanning the gap. Germline V CDR1 and CDR2: LNHDA, SQIVND (reference sequence). CDR3 length equals 13 residues. The CDR3 loop is CASRPGVNTEAFF. The CDR3 DNA is TGTGCCAGTAGGCCCGGAGTGAACACTGAAGCTTTCTTT. The whole variable domain, remainder taken from reference TRBV19 and TRBJ1-1, is DGGITQSPKYLFRKEGQNVTLSCEQNLNHDAMYWYRQDPGQGLRLIYYSQIVNDFQKGDIAEGYSVSREKKESFPLTVTSAQKNPTAFYLCASRPGVNTEAFFGQGTRLTVV.

The gene calls are TRBV24-1 and TRBJ2-1; perhaps TRBD1 as D (5 bases). V was shortened by 6 bases and J by 4 bases, with 30 bases between the two germline ends. There are 20 residues in the CDR3. Germline assignment: CDR1 KGHDR and CDR2 SFDVKD. CDR3 region: CATSPKTARFRYSSYNEQFF. The CDR3 nucleotides are TGTGCCACCAGTCCCAAGACAGCTCGCTTTAGATACAGTTCATACAATGAGCAGTTCTTC.

V is TRBV19 and J is TRBJ1-2; D remains unclear. Germline-derived CDR1 and CDR2 are LNHDA and SQIVND (reference sequence). The CDR3 runs 13 residues. With 1 base removed from V and 8 bases from J, the gap between germline ends came to 11 bases. The CDR3 DNA reads TGTGCCAGTAGTATAGCGCGGGGAGGAGGCTACACCTTC. Protein: CASSIARGGGYTF.

The chain uses TRBV6-5 and TRBJ2-7, with D tentatively TRBD1 (6 bases). In germline, CDR1 is MNHEY, CDR2 SVGAGI. The V gene lost 10 bases and the J gene lost 7 bases, with 20 bases spanning the gap. The CDR3 totals 13 residues. The CDR3 spells CATSGQPRLEQYV. Here the CDR3 DNA reads TGTGCCACCTCCGGACAGCCCCGTCTGGAGCAGTACGTC.

V gene TRBV24-1 combines with J gene TRBJ2-2; 7 bases align to TRBD1. In germline, CDR1 is KGHDR, CDR2 SFDVKD. V lost 4 bases, J lost 1 base, and 5 bases stayed unmatched. CDR3 length: 16 residues. The CDR3 loop is CATSDSGGRNTGELFF. The CDR3 DNA sequence: TGTGCCACCAGTGACTCAGGGGGAAGGAACACCGGGGAGCTGTTTTTT.

The chain uses TRBV9 and TRBJ1-1; possible D gene TRBD1, 6 bases. V gave up 3 bases and J gave up 0 bases, with 9 bases separating them. The CDR3 is 14 residues long. Germline-derived CDR1 and CDR2 are SGDLS and YYNGEE. CDR3 DNA sequence: TGTGCCAGCAGCGCTGGGACATTGAACACTGAAGCTTTCTTT. Protein: CASSAGTLNTEAFF.

The genes are TRBV20-1 and TRBJ2-7; weak D call: TRBD2 (7 bases). The germline CDR1 and CDR2 sequences are DFQATT and SNEGSKA (reference sequence). CDR3 length equals 12 residues. Trimming stripped 6 bases from V and 3 bases from J, with 12 bases between. The CDR3: CSASRGGYEQYF. In DNA, the CDR3 is TGCAGTGCAAGTAGGGGGGGCTACGAGCAGTACTTC.

This clone was observed at least ten times. The chain combines TRBV6-1 with TRBJ2-5; 8 nucleotides align to TRBD1. Trimming cost V 2 bases and J 4 bases; bases outside gene matches: 6. There are 15 residues in the CDR3. Germline assignment: CDR1 MNHNS and CDR2 SASEGT. This CDR3 is CASSEWTGSVETQYF. In DNA, the CDR3 is TGTGCCAGCAGTGAATGGACAGGGTCCGTAGAGACCCAGTACTTC.

The V gene is TRBV30, the J gene TRBJ1-2; D uncertain. Trimming left V 8 bases short and J 4 bases short, with 23 bases between. The CDR3 totals 15 residues. From germline, CDR1 is GTSNPN and CDR2 SVGIG (reference sequence). The CDR3 DNA reads TGTGCCACCTTCGGGGAAAAGAGGGCAAGCTATGGCTACACCTTC. It yields the protein CATFGEKRASYGYTF.

The chain links TRBV24-1 to TRBJ2-1; D not resolved. This CDR3 spans 16 amino acids. Germline values: CDR1 KGHDR, CDR2 SFDVKD. V lost 4 bases to trimming and J lost 0 bases, with 12 bases between them. CDR3 protein: CATSESEQSSYNEQFF. CDR3 DNA: TGTGCCACCAGTGAGTCCGAACAAAGCTCCTACAATGAGCAGTTCTTC.

The J gene is TRBJ2-2, the V gene TRBV12-5; D gene uncertain. Looked up from germline, CDR1 is LGHNT and CDR2 is FRNRAP. This CDR3 is built from 17 residues. Trimming took off 1 base at V and 6 bases at J, with 18 bases between the two ends. The DNA for the CDR3 is TGTGCTAGTGGTTTGGATTTGGCCAATTACCAGGCCGGGGAGCTGTTTTTT. Amino acids: CASGLDLANYQAGELFF.

The chain links TRBV15 to TRBJ1-1; D not resolved. Germline loops: CDR1 LNHNV, CDR2 YYDKDF (reference sequence). CDR3 length equals 14 residues. The V gene lost 0 bases and the J gene lost 9 bases, with 14 bases spanning the gap. DNA of the CDR3: TGTGCCACCAGCAGAGATTTGGACCGGGGTAAAGCTTTCTTT. Its translation: CATSRDLDRGKAFF.

This rearrangement joins TRBV3-1 (or the pseudogene TRBV3-2) to TRBJ2-3; 8 bases are shared with TRBD2. The J segment lost 6 bases and the V segment lost 5 bases, leaving 10 bases of the junction unmatched. Germline lookup yields CDR1 LGHDT and CDR2 YNNKEL (reference sequence). The CDR3 has 15 residues. CDR3 loop: CASSFLAGGLDTQYF. The CDR3 nucleotides are TGTGCCAGCAGCTTCCTGGCGGGGGGTCTGGATACGCAGTATTTT.

V is TRBV27 and J is TRBJ1-1; tentatively, D is TRBD1 (6 bases). V lost 8 bases to trimming and J lost 5 bases, with 15 bases between them. Germline V gene data show CDR1 as MNHEY and CDR2 as SMNVEV (reference sequence). This CDR3 is built from 13 residues. The CDR3 loop is CASRPQGVTEAFF. CDR3 nucleotide sequence: TGTGCCAGCCGCCCACAGGGTGTGACTGAAGCTTTCTTT.

The chain has TRBV11-2 and TRBJ2-5; 14 nucleotides align to TRBD2. In germline, CDR1 is SGHAT, CDR2 FQNNGV. CDR3 size: 16 residues. The ends lost 4 bases at V and 4 bases at J; junction bases unmatched: 5. Written as DNA, the CDR3 is TGTGCCAGCAGCTCCGGGACTAGCGGGGGAAGAGAGACCCAGTACTTC. It translates to CASSSGTSGGRETQYF. Full variable domain (outside the CDR3, taken from reference TRBV11-2 and TRBJ2-5): EAGVAQSPRYKIIEKRQSVAFWCNPISGHATLYWYQQILGQGPKLLIQFQNNGVVDDSQLPKDRFSAERLKGVDSTLKIQPAKLEDSAVYLCASSSGTSGGRETQYFGPGTRLLVL.